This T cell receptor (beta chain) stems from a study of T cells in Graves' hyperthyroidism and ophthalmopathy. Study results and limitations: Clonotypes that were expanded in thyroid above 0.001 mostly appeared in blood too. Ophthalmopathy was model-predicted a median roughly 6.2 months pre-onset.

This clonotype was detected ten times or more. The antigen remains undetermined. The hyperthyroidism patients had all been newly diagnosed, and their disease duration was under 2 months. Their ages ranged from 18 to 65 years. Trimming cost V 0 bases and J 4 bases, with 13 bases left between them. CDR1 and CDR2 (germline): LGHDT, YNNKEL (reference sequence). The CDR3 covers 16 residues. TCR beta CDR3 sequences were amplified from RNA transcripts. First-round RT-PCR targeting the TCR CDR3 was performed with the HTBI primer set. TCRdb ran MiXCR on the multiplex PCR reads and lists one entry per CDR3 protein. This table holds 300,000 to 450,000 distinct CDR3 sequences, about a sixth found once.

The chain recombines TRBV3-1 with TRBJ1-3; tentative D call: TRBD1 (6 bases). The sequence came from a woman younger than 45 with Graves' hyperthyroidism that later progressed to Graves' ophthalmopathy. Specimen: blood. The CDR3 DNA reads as TGTGCCAGCAGCCAAGATATGGGGGGCGTCGGAAACACCATATATTTT. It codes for CASSQDMGGVGNTIYF.